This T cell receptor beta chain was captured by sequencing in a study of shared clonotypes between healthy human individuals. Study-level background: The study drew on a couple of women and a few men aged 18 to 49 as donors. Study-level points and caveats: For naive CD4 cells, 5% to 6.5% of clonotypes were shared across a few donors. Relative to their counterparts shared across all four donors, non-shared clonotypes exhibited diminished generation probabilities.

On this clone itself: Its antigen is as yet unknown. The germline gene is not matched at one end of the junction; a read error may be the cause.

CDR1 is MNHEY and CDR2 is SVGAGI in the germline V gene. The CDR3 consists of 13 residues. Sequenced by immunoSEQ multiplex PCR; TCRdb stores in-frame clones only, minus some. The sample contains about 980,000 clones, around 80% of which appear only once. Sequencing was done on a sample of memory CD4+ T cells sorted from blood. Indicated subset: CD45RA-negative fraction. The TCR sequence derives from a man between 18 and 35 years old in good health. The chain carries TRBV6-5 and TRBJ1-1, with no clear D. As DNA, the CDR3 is TGTGCCAGCAGCTTGAACCCGAACACTGTAGCTTTCTTT. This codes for CASSLNPNTVAFF.